These T cell receptor beta chains were read from a single sample in a study of T cells and Merkel cell carcinoma outcomes. Assay used: immunoSEQ multiplex PCR; TCRdb lists only in-frame clones, some missing. The sample has around 2,100 clones; 80% to 95% are singletons. Sequencing was carried out using tumor tissue from Merkel cell carcinoma. The receptors here all came from a human donor with Merkel cell carcinoma. CDR3s include the opening cysteine and the closing phenylalanine or tryptophan. A D gene is named only where the DNA matches it firmly. The size field is filled for only some rows; it gives once, few, many or a size class.

J,D,size,V,CDR3,DNA
TRBJ2-1,TRBD2,.,TRBV28,CASSSPLGLAGARRSYNEQFF,TGTGCCAGCAGTTCCCCCCTGGGACTAGCGGGAGCAAGGCGCTCCTACAATGAGCAGTTCTTC
TRBJ1-1,.,.,TRBV19,CASSNRAGEAFF,TGTGCCAGTAGTAACAGGGCCGGAGAAGCTTTCTTT
TRBJ1-6,.,.,TRBV4-1,CASSQGGRGSPLHF,TGCGCCAGCAGCCAGGGGGGGCGAGGTTCACCCCTCCACTTT
TRBJ2-1,TRBD2,.,TRBV20-1,CSASGREIGFF,TGCAGTGCTAGTGGGCGGGAGATAGGGTTCTTC
TRBJ2-7,.,.,TRBV5-1,CASSSSGYEQYF,TGCGCCAGCAGTAGTAGCGGCTACGAGCAGTACTTC
TRBJ2-3,.,.,TRBV6-5,CASSYGLALTDTQYF,TGTGCCAGCAGTTACGGGCTAGCTCTTACAGATACGCAGTATTTT
TRBJ2-5,TRBD2,.,TRBV5-6,CASSLRRGRALETQYF,TGTGCCAGCAGCTTGCGGCGCGGGAGGGCCCTGGAGACCCAGTACTTC
TRBJ1-5,.,.,TRBV6-5,CASSYGRFSNQPQHF,TGTGCCAGCAGTTACGGGCGGTTTAGCAATCAGCCCCAGCATTTT
TRBJ2-1,.,.,TRBV10-3,CAISESNRYNEQFF,TGTGCCATCAGTGAGTCGAACAGATACAATGAGCAGTTCTTC
TRBJ1-1,.,.,TRBV11-3,CASSLDRGNTEAFF,TGTGCCAGCAGCTTAGACAGGGGGAACACTGAAGCTTTCTTT
TRBJ2-5,.,.,TRBV9,CASSDRDYQETQYF,TGTGCCAGCAGCGACCGGGACTACCAAGAGACCCAGTACTTC
TRBJ1-2,TRBD1,once,TRBV25-1,CASSQTSRDSNGYTF,TGTGCCAGCAGCCAAACCTCACGGGACAGCAATGGCTACACCTTC
TRBJ1-6,.,.,TRBV5-4,CASSLHRAPNSPLHF,TGTGCCAGCAGCTTGCACAGGGCCCCTAATTCACCCCTCCACTTT
TRBJ2-7,TRBD1,.,TRBV5-1,CASSGGQASSYEQYF,TGCGCCAGCAGCGGGGGACAGGCGAGCTCCTACGAGCAGTACTTC
TRBJ2-1,TRBD2,.,TRBV7-2,CASSLRSGGLSYNEQFF,TGTGCCAGCAGCTTAAGAAGCGGGGGCCTCTCCTACAATGAGCAGTTCTTC
TRBJ1-2,.,.,TRBV11-2,CASSLASGRNYGYTF,TGTGCCAGCAGCTTAGCGTCGGGCAGAAACTATGGCTACACCTTC
TRBJ2-3,.,.,TRBV29-1,CSVEWWEKADTQYF,TGCAGCGTTGAATGGTGGGAAAAGGCAGATACGCAGTATTTT
TRBJ1-2,.,.,TRBV4-1,CASSQDRGRAGYTF,TGCGCCAGCAGCCAAGACCGGGGGAGGGCTGGCTACACCTTC
TRBJ2-5,TRBD2,.,TRBV4-2,CASSQSLTSGSGETQYF,TGTGCCAGCAGCCAATCCCTGACTAGCGGGTCGGGAGAGACCCAGTACTTC
TRBJ2-2,TRBD2,.,TRBV27,CASSLSAGGQNGELFF,TGTGCCAGCAGTTTATCCGCGGGGGGGCAAAACGGGGAGCTGTTTTTT
TRBJ1-1,.,.,TRBV6-1,CASSAGRNTEAFF,TGTGCCAGCAGTGCGGGCCGGAACACTGAAGCTTTCTTT
TRBJ1-5,.,few,TRBV28,CASSLYYGTRSNQPQHF,TGTGCCAGCAGTTTATATTACGGGACTCGAAGCAATCAGCCCCAGCATTTT
TRBJ1-3,.,.,TRBV5-1,CASAGGLGSGNTIYF,TGCGCCAGCGCCGGCGGACTCGGCTCTGGAAACACCATATATTTT
TRBJ2-7,.,.,TRBV5-1,CASSLAHGREQYF,TGCGCCAGCAGCTTGGCCCACGGTCGAGAGCAGTACTTC
TRBJ2-3,TRBD2,.,TRBV19,CASKGRGSDTQYF,TGTGCCAGTAAGGGGAGGGGTTCAGATACGCAGTATTTT
TRBJ1-1,.,once,TRBV5-1,CASSLEVGGRPEAFF,TGCGCCAGCAGCTTGGAGGTGGGGGGTCGGCCCGAAGCTTTCTTT
TRBJ2-7,.,.,TRBV2,CASSGTTSSYEQYF,TGTGCCAGCAGTGGGACGACGAGCTCCTACGAGCAGTACTTC
TRBJ2-1,TRBD2,.,TRBV5-5,CASSPITSGSGYEQFF,TGTGCCAGCAGCCCGATTACTAGCGGGAGTGGTTATGAGCAGTTCTTC
TRBJ2-5,.,.,TRBV28,CASSFSKETQYF,TGTGCCAGCAGTTTTAGTAAAGAGACCCAGTACTTC
TRBJ1-1,.,.,TRBV27,CASSFGTEAFF,TGTGCCAGCAGTTTTGGGACTGAAGCTTTCTTT
TRBJ2-1,TRBD2,.,TRBV6-5,CASSLLAGSYNEQFF,TGTGCCAGCAGTCTCCTAGCGGGGTCCTACAATGAGCAGTTCTTC
TRBJ2-6,.,.,TRBV5-6,CASSLKWGFGVLTF,TGTGCCAGCAGCTTAAAATGGGGGTTCGGGGTCCTGACTTTC
TRBJ2-3,.,.,TRBV9,CASSPEGNTDTQYF,TGTGCCAGCAGCCCGGAGGGGAACACAGATACGCAGTATTTT
TRBJ2-3,.,.,TRBV6-4,CASRRPRRTQYF,TGTGCCAGCAGGAGACCCCGGCGTACGCAGTATTTT
TRBJ1-5,.,.,TRBV30,CAWRYREANQPQHF,TGTGCCTGGAGGTACAGGGAAGCCAATCAGCCCCAGCATTTT
TRBJ1-2,.,.,TRBV27,CASSLGGGRGYTF,TGTGCCAGCAGTTTAGGGGGGGGTCGAGGCTACACCTTC
TRBJ1-1,.,few,TRBV6-5,CASSSGNTEAFF,TGTGCCAGCAGTTCAGGGAACACTGAAGCTTTCTTT
TRBJ2-7,TRBD2,.,TRBV5-1,CASSSSAGPSYEQYF,TGCGCCAGCAGTTCATCAGCGGGGCCGTCCTACGAGCAGTACTTC
TRBJ2-7,.,once,TRBV4-1,CASSQEGHPSYEQYF,TGCGCCAGCAGCCAAGAGGGCCACCCATCCTACGAGCAGTACTTC
TRBJ1-1,.,.,TRBV11-3,CASSLRGSGTEAFF,TGTGCCAGCAGCTTAAGGGGTTCGGGAACTGAAGCTTTCTTT
TRBJ1-1,.,.,TRBV15,CATSRAGVSTEAFF,TGTGCCACCAGCAGAGCAGGGGTTTCAACTGAAGCTTTCTTT
TRBJ1-6,.,.,TRBV10-2,CASSESSLGGPLHF,TGCGCCAGCAGTGAGTCGTCATTGGGAGGTCCCCTCCACTTT
TRBJ2-2,.,.,TRBV7-2,CASSLAHWNTGELFF,TGTGCCAGCAGCTTAGCGCATTGGAACACCGGGGAGCTGTTTTTT
TRBJ2-7,.,.,TRBV21-1,CASSNSALSYEQYF,TGTGCCAGCAGCAATAGCGCCCTGTCCTACGAGCAGTACTTC
TRBJ2-7,.,.,TRBV18,CASSTGHPSYEQYF,TGTGCCAGCTCGACGGGACATCCCTCCTACGAGCAGTACTTC
TRBJ1-4,TRBD1,.,TRBV19,CASRRQGAPNEKLFF,TGTGCCAGTAGACGACAGGGGGCACCGAATGAAAAACTGTTTTTT
TRBJ1-1,.,.,TRBV19,CASKIGGGTEAFF,TGTGCCAGTAAAATTGGAGGGGGAACTGAAGCTTTCTTT
TRBJ1-2,.,few,TRBV7-3,CASSLDGGGYGYTF,TGTGCCAGCAGCCTGGACGGTGGGGGCTATGGCTACACCTTC
TRBJ2-3,TRBD2,.,TRBV19,CASSNQAGVGTDTQYF,TGTGCCAGTAGTAATCAAGCGGGAGTTGGCACAGATACGCAGTATTTT
TRBJ1-5,TRBD1,.,TRBV2,CASSEGGQGASSNQPQHF,TGTGCCAGCAGTGAAGGGGGACAGGGGGCGAGCAGCAATCAGCCCCAGCATTTT
TRBJ1-6,.,.,TRBV7-5,CARSLAVNRGGPLHF,TGTGCCAGAAGCTTAGCGGTTAACAGGGGAGGGCCCCTCCACTTT
TRBJ2-7,.,once,TRBV28,CASSLRVPPEQYF,TGTGCCAGCAGTCTTCGGGTACCCCCTGAGCAGTACTTC
TRBJ1-5,.,.,TRBV29-1,CSVALGLNQPQHF,TGCAGCGTTGCGTTAGGGTTAAATCAGCCCCAGCATTTT
TRBJ2-3,TRBD2,.,TRBV5-1,CASSPEVGLAGWTQYF,TGCGCCAGCAGCCCCGAGGTGGGACTAGCGGGATGGACGCAGTATTTT
TRBJ2-5,TRBD2,.,TRBV18,CASSTQRGAEETQYF,TGTGCCAGCTCAACCCAGCGGGGGGCCGAAGAGACCCAGTACTTC
TRBJ2-7,TRBD2,.,TRBV6-6,CASTWLAGGRYEQYF,TGTGCCAGCACCTGGTTAGCGGGGGGGCGATACGAGCAGTACTTC
TRBJ1-4,TRBD1,.,TRBV7-6,CASRRTGNEKLFF,TGTGCCAGCCGACGGACAGGGAATGAAAAACTGTTTTTT